A single sample is the source of the 4 T cell receptor beta chains below, sequenced in a study of T cell responses to AZD1222 COVID-19 vaccine. Assay used: immunoSEQ multiplex PCR; TCRdb lists only in-frame clones, some missing. This sample has 86,000 or so clones, with around nine tenths found just once. This sample comprised peripheral blood, obtained on day 0 of MenACWY control vaccination. These receptor sequences come from an adult in good health.

The gene calls are TRBV3-1 (or the pseudogene TRBV3-2) and TRBJ1-5, with D uncertain. The CDR3 runs 15 residues. V lost 1 base and J lost 9, with 16 bases in between. CDR1 LGHDT and CDR2 YNNKEL come from the germline V gene (reference sequence). In DNA form, the CDR3 reads TGTGCCAGCAGCCAAGGTGCCGGAGATCATGGGCCCCAGCATTTT. As protein: CASSQGAGDHGPQHF.

The V gene is TRBV20-1, the J gene TRBJ2-1; tentative D call: TRBD2 (6 bases). The CDR3 consists of 14 residues. Germline lookup yields CDR1 DFQATT and CDR2 SNEGSKA (reference sequence). The V end was cut by 6 bases, the J end by 10 bases, with 22 bases between. The CDR3 here is CSASNGEAVREQFF. As DNA, the CDR3 is TGCAGTGCCAGTAATGGGGAGGCGGTCCGCGAGCAGTTCTTC.

The rearrangement uses TRBV20-1 and TRBJ1-1; weak D call: TRBD1 (6 bases). CDR3 length: 13 amino acids. Deletions cut 5 bases from V and 1 base from J, with 11 bases between. Looked up from germline, CDR1 is DFQATT and CDR2 is SNEGSKA (reference sequence). The CDR3 is CSARGQSNTEAFF. The CDR3 DNA follows: TGCAGTGCTCGTGGACAGTCGAACACTGAAGCTTTCTTT.

This sequence joins TRBV5-1 and TRBJ1-4; the D gene is possibly TRBD1 (5 bases). The CDR3 contains 14 residues. V was cut by 4 bases and J by 8 bases, with 15 bases left in between. The germline V gene encodes CDR1 SGHRS and CDR2 YFSETQ. The CDR3 spells CASSPGLGEEKLFF. The CDR3 DNA follows: TGCGCCAGCAGCCCGGGCCTGGGGGAGGAAAAACTGTTTTTT.